This T cell receptor (beta chain) was recorded in a study of T cell responses to AZD1222 COVID-19 vaccine. In this sample, this clone turned up once. The ends were cut back, 5 bases at V and 2 bases at J, with 17 bases in the middle. The CDR3 covers 16 residues. Germline V gives CDR1 SGHTA, CDR2 FQGNSA. Assay used: immunoSEQ multiplex PCR; TCRdb lists only in-frame clones, some missing. The sample shows 150,000 to 200,000 clones, about 90% of them seen only once. This TCR came from an adult who received the AZD1222 COVID-19 vaccine. The genes are TRBV7-2 and TRBJ2-3; D may be TRBD2 (6 bases). The starting material was peripheral blood, obtained 28 days after the second AZD1222 dose. CDR3 residues: CASSEPRGGATDTQYF. The CDR3 bases are TGTGCCAGCAGCGAGCCGCGGGGTGGGGCCACAGATACGCAGTATTTT.